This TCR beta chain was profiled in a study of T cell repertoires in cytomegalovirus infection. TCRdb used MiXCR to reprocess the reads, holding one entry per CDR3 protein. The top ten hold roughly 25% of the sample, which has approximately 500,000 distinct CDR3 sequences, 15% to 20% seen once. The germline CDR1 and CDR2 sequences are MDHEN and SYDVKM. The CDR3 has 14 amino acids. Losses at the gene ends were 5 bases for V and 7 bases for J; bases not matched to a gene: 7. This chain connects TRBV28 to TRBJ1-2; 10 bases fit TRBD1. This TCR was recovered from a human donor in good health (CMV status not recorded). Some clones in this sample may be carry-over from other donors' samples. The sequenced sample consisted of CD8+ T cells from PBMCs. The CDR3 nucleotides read TGTGCCAGCAGTCGGGGGACAGGGGCTCGTGGCTACACCTTC. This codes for CASSRGTGARGYTF.